The T cell receptor (beta chain) under discussion was sequenced for a study of glioma-infiltrating T cells. Findings and caveats of the study: Non-neoplastic patients had below-expected tissue-blood divergence, while all gliomas exceeded expectation. Very few CDR3 sequences were shared between tissue and blood.

Amplification of TCR alpha and beta CDR3 regions from RNA used iRepertoire nested multiplex PCR. Tissue mRNA or PBMC total RNA, about 85-400 ng, went into one-step reverse transcription and amplification. MiXCR was run by TCRdb on the multiplex PCR reads, yielding one entry per CDR3 protein. The table lists about 44,000 distinct CDR3 sequences, about a fifth of them singletons. CDR3 length: 13 amino acids. CDR1 MNHEY and CDR2 SMNVEV come from the germline V gene (reference sequence). This clonotype was observed a handful of times. Its antigen is not identified. Germline and junction disagree at one end, which may indicate a read error.

This rearrangement joins TRBV27 to TRBJ1-6, with D uncertain. The receptor was isolated from a human donor with low-grade glioma or glioblastoma, undergoing nonglioma brain surgery, or in good health (not recorded which). Sequenced input: glioma tissue, nonneoplastic brain tissue, or PBMCs (not recorded which). The DNA for the CDR3 is TGTGCCCGCGGTGCCACCTATAATTCCCCCCTCCACTTT. Protein sequence: CARGATYNSPLHF.